Listed here are 21 T cell receptor beta chains from one sample, sequenced in a study of T cells after yellow fever vaccination. A single record per CDR3 protein comes from TCRdb applying MiXCR to the 5' RACE reads. Altogether hundreds of thousands of distinct CDR3 sequences are present, roughly 6.2% being singletons, with the ten largest covering 14% to 15%. The sequenced sample was PBMCs, obtained 5 days after the yellow fever booster vaccination. All receptors come from a man aged 25 to 40 who received the YFV17D yellow fever vaccine.

This chain joins TRBV10-1 and TRBJ1-2, with unresolved D. The CDR3 has 15 amino acids. Germline CDR1 and CDR2: WNHNN and SYGVQD (reference sequence). The V end lost 4 bases, the J end lost 2 bases, and 14 bases lay between the germline ends. The CDR3 reads CASSAERPGNYGYTF. As DNA, the CDR3 is TGCGCCAGCAGTGCTGAGCGTCCCGGGAACTATGGCTACACCTTC.

The genes are TRBV12-3 or TRBV12-4 and TRBJ2-5; either TRBD1 or TRBD2 may supply D (5 bases each). The CDR3 sequence is 14 residues long. V dropped 5 bases and J dropped 3 bases, with 13 bases sitting between them. CDR3 nucleotide sequence: TGTGCCAGCAGTACTCATGTGGGGGAAGAGACCCAGTACTTC. Protein: CASSTHVGEETQYF.

This clonotype was picked up many times. This chain joins TRBV5-1 and TRBJ2-7, with D hard to call. Germline V gene data show CDR1 as SGHRS and CDR2 as YFSETQ. V lost 1 base to trimming and J lost 3 bases, with 8 bases between them. The CDR3 has 13 amino acids. Written as DNA, the CDR3 is TGCGCCAGCAGCTTGTCCCAGTACTACGAGCAGTACTTC. Translated, it gives CASSLSQYYEQYF.

This clonotype occurred many times. The genes are TRBV11-2 and TRBJ2-3, with D uncertain. V was shortened by 7 bases and J by 4 bases, with 18 bases between the two germline ends. Germline CDR1 reads SGHAT; CDR2 reads FQNNGV. The CDR3 spans 15 residues. The CDR3 region has the DNA TGTGCCAGCAACCTTCTTCGCGGAACCCCAGATACGCAGTATTTT. This gives the protein CASNLLRGTPDTQYF.

This clonotype occurred a few times. The V call is TRBV20-1, the J call TRBJ2-1; the match to TRBD1 covers 7 bases. CDR1 and CDR2 from the germline V gene are DFQATT and SNEGSKA (reference sequence). The CDR3 loop spans 12 amino acids. The trim removed 7 bases at V and 9 bases at J, leaving 9 bases unmatched. CDR3 amino acids: CSVKQGNGEQFF. DNA for the CDR3: TGCAGTGTAAAACAGGGGAACGGTGAGCAGTTCTTC.

This clonotype was seen a handful of times. The J gene is TRBJ2-3, the V gene TRBV7-9; 12 nucleotides match TRBD2. CDR1 is SEHNR, CDR2 FQNEAQ, per germline (reference sequence). The trim removed 5 bases at V and 8 bases at J, leaving 8 bases unmatched. The length of the CDR3 is 15 residues. The CDR3 DNA reads as TGTGCCAGCAGCCTCCTAGCGGGAGGGCCGAGTACGCAGTATTTT. Residues: CASSLLAGGPSTQYF.

Here the CDR3 DNA reads TGTGCCAGCAGAGCCTCCGGGGGCGGTGAGCAGTTCTTC. Translation: CASRASGGGEQFF. The J gene is TRBJ2-1, the V gene TRBV2; D could derive from TRBD1 or TRBD2 (6 bases each). The CDR3 spans 13 residues. Germline CDR1 reads SNHLY; CDR2 reads FYNNEI. Trimming removed 6 bases at V and 9 bases at J, with 15 bases between. Full variable domain (rest looked up from reference TRBV2 and TRBJ2-1): EPEVTQTPSHQVTQMGQEVILRCVPISNHLYFYWYRQILGQKVEFLVSFYNNEISEKSEIFDDQFSVERPDGSNFTLKIRSTKLEDSAMYFCASRASGGGEQFFGPGTRLTVL.

The rearrangement uses TRBV2 and TRBJ2-3; D remains unclear. V was shortened by 5 bases and J by 5 bases, with 11 bases between the two germline ends. Germline V lookup: CDR1 SNHLY, CDR2 FYNNEI. This CDR3 is built from 13 residues. CDR3 protein: CASSTSLQDTQYF. The DNA of the CDR3 is TGTGCCAGCAGTACCTCCCTCCAAGATACGCAGTATTTT.

This clonotype was picked up a small number of times. This rearrangement joins TRBV7-9 to TRBJ1-2; maybe TRBD1 (5 bases). Trimming stripped 8 bases from V and 4 bases from J, with 17 bases between. The CDR3 is 14 residues long. The V gene's germline CDR1 is SEHNR and CDR2 FQNEAQ (reference sequence). As DNA, the CDR3 is TGTGCCAGCTCAGGGACCCGAGATTTCTATGGCTACACCTTC. This sequence encodes CASSGTRDFYGYTF.

This chain links TRBV7-8 with TRBJ1-2; D is perhaps TRBD1 (5 bases). CDR1 is SGHVS and CDR2 is FQNEAQ in the germline V gene. V was clipped by 2 bases and J by 3 bases, with 16 bases between them. There are 16 residues in the CDR3. CDR3 amino acids: CASSLPPGGRDYGYTF. Written as DNA, the CDR3 is TGTGCCAGCAGCTTACCCCCGGGGGGGAGGGACTATGGCTACACCTTC.

The rearrangement joins TRBV7-2 to TRBJ1-6; possibly TRBD1 for D (6 bases). Germline V gene lookup returns CDR1 SGHTA and CDR2 FQGNSA. V lost 3 bases, J lost 10 bases, and 13 bases lay in between. CDR3 length equals 14 residues. CDR3 sequence (DNA): TGTGCCAGCAGCTTGGCAGGGGATCGCTCACCCCTCCACTTT. It is translated as CASSLAGDRSPLHF.

This clonotype was observed a handful of times. This sequence joins TRBV5-6 and TRBJ2-5; TRBD2 matches at 7 bases. The CDR3 length is 16 residues. CDR1 and CDR2 (germline): SGHDT, YYEEEE. V lost 1 base to trimming and J lost 2 bases; unmatched junction nucleotides: 8. CDR3 nucleotides: TGTGCCAGCAGCTTGATCGCAGGGAGGGAACAAGAGACCCAGTACTTC. Translated: CASSLIAGREQETQYF.

This clonotype has more than one count but fewer than ten. DNA for the CDR3: TGTGCCATCAGTGATCAGGTCCCTTCGGCGCAAGGAGAGCAGTTCTTC. This gives the protein CAISDQVPSAQGEQFF. J is TRBJ2-1 and V is TRBV10-3; no clear D gene. The CDR3 is made up of 16 amino acids. V lost 3 bases, J lost 10 bases, and 22 bases lay in between. Germline V gene data show CDR1 as ENHRY and CDR2 as SYGVKD.

The V call is TRBV20-1, the J call TRBJ2-1; D unclear. The V end lost 3 bases, the J end lost 4 bases, and 13 bases lay between the germline ends. The V gene's germline CDR1 is DFQATT and CDR2 SNEGSKA (reference sequence). This CDR3 is built from 14 residues. The CDR3 region is CSARGPVLYNEQFF. The CDR3 nucleotides are TGCAGTGCTAGGGGCCCGGTCCTTTACAATGAGCAGTTCTTC.

The rearrangement uses TRBV7-6 and TRBJ2-1; no definite D call. V lost 1 base and J lost 1, with 14 bases in between. The CDR3 loop spans 17 amino acids. Germline V CDR1 and CDR2: SGHVS, FNYEAQ. The CDR3 spells CASSLVLEQTSYNEQFF. CDR3 DNA sequence: TGTGCCAGCAGCTTAGTTCTTGAGCAAACTTCCTACAATGAGCAGTTCTTC.

Ten or more counts support this clonotype. The chain has TRBV28 and TRBJ1-5; the D gene is possibly TRBD1 (6 bases). The ends were cut back, 8 bases at V and 1 base at J, with 9 bases in the middle. In germline, CDR1 is MDHEN, CDR2 SYDVKM. CDR3 length: 13 amino acids. The DNA for the CDR3 is TGTGCCAGCGGGGGGGGCAGCAATCAGCCCCAGCATTTT. Protein product: CASGGGSNQPQHF.

This clonotype was seen repeatedly, ten times or more. The rearrangement joins TRBV13 to TRBJ2-7; D possibly corresponds to TRBD1 (6 bases). This CDR3 has 15 amino acids. Looked up from germline, CDR1 is PRHDT and CDR2 is FYEKMQ (reference sequence). V lost 5 bases to trimming and J lost 3 bases, with 17 bases between them. As DNA, the CDR3 is TGTGCCAGCAGCCTCGAACGGACAGTGAACTACGAGCAGTACTTC. This sequence encodes CASSLERTVNYEQYF.

Many counts were recorded for this clonotype. The chain joins TRBV29-1 to TRBJ2-7, with 10 bases lining up with TRBD2. Germline V lookup: CDR1 SQVTM, CDR2 ANQGSEA. The V and J ends lost 3 bases and 2 bases, in that order; junction bases with no gene match: 7. The CDR3 extends over 15 amino acids. The CDR3 DNA reads as TGCAGCGTTGACAGTACTAGCGGGGCGACCTACGAGCAGTACTTC. This gives the protein CSVDSTSGATYEQYF.

This clonotype was seen at least ten times. CDR3 protein: CASSSWETQYF. CDR3 nucleotides: TGTGCCAGCAGCAGTTGGGAGACCCAGTACTTC. The chain links TRBV14 to TRBJ2-5; D is unclear. The CDR3 sequence is 11 residues long. V lost 5 bases, J lost 5 bases, and 6 bases lay in between. Germline lookup yields CDR1 SGHDN and CDR2 FVKESK.

This clonotype came up many times. J is TRBJ2-1 and V is TRBV7-9; the match to TRBD2 covers 10 bases. There are 13 residues in the CDR3. In germline, CDR1 is SEHNR, CDR2 FQNEAQ (reference sequence). The CDR3 reads CGYEGLADNEQFF. Here the CDR3 DNA reads TGTGGGTACGAAGGACTAGCGGACAATGAGCAGTTCTTC.

The genes are TRBV27 and TRBJ2-2; the D call may be TRBD1 or TRBD2 (5 bases each). Trimming removed 5 bases at V and 5 bases at J, with 21 bases between. This CDR3 spans 17 amino acids. CDR1 is MNHEY, CDR2 SMNVEV, per germline (reference sequence). The CDR3 DNA reads TGTGCCAGCAGTGTGGGGGTTGGGCGCCTTGGGACCGGGGAGCTGTTTTTT. This codes for CASSVGVGRLGTGELFF.